These 5 T cell receptor beta chains were all obtained from the same sample, sequenced in a study of T-cell reconstitution after alpha-beta-depleted transplantation in children. Library preparation (for TCRbeta) was performed with unique molecular identifiers. Via MiXCR, TCRdb re-called the PCR reads, giving one row per CDR3 protein. The profile shows around 580,000 distinct CDR3 sequences, 23% of them singletons. The sequencing used PBMCs, mostly from graft donor cells, collected 360 days after TCRalphabeta/CD19-depleted stem cell transplant. The receptors here all came from a boy in the first two years of life who had a stem cell transplant for acute myeloid leukemia, so the T cells may come from the graft donor.

This clonotype was counted at least ten times. The chain recombines TRBV20-1 with TRBJ2-5; D could derive from TRBD1 or TRBD2 (5 bases each). Trimming shortened V by 3 bases and J by 7 bases, and 24 bases separated the two germline ends. Germline-derived CDR1 and CDR2 are DFQATT and SNEGSKA (reference sequence). CDR3 size: 16 residues. This CDR3 reads CSARVTPGPSLGTQYF. The CDR3 DNA sequence: TGCAGTGCTAGGGTCACTCCGGGGCCCTCTTTGGGGACCCAGTACTTC.

This clonotype was recorded a few times. For the CDR3, the DNA is TGTGCCAGCAGTTTATTGAGGGGACAACCCAATGAAAAACTGTTTTTT. It codes for CASSLLRGQPNEKLFF. The chain joins TRBV28 to TRBJ1-4; possibly TRBD1 for D (6 bases). The V gene lost 1 base and the J gene lost 5 bases, with 14 bases spanning the gap. CDR3 length: 16 amino acids. Germline CDR1 is MDHEN and CDR2 is SYDVKM. The full variable domain, its missing parts supplied by reference TRBV28 and TRBJ1-4, is DVKVTQSSRYLVKRTGEKVFLECVQDMDHENMFWYRQDPGLGLRLIYFSYDVKMKEKGDIPEGYSVSREKKERFSLILESASTNQTSMYLCASSLLRGQPNEKLFFGSGTQLSVL.

In this sample, this clonotype turned up a few times. CDR3 amino acids: CASSLQDREGYEQYF. In DNA form, the CDR3 reads TGTGCCAGCAGCCTCCAGGACAGGGAGGGCTACGAGCAGTACTTC. This chain joins TRBV27 and TRBJ2-7; weak D call: TRBD1 (8 bases). In germline, CDR1 is MNHEY, CDR2 SMNVEV (reference sequence). This CDR3 contains 15 residues. The V gene lost 6 bases and the J gene lost 3 bases, with 18 bases spanning the gap.

In this sample, this clonotype turned up many times. Here the CDR3 reads CASSLSRTSWANEQFF. The CDR3 nucleotides are TGTGCCAGCAGTTTATCGCGCACTAGCTGGGCCAATGAGCAGTTCTTC. The chain uses TRBV27 and TRBJ2-1, with a possible D match to TRBD2 (6 bases). There are 16 residues in the CDR3. Germline CDR1 reads MNHEY; CDR2 reads SMNVEV (reference sequence). V was pared by 0 bases and J by 6 bases, with 15 bases between.

There are a few counts of this clonotype. The V call is TRBV20-1, the J call TRBJ2-7; 8 bases line up with TRBD1. V lost 6 bases to trimming and J lost 3 bases; unmatched junction nucleotides: 7. The CDR3 consists of 13 residues. Per the germline V gene, CDR1 is DFQATT and CDR2 is SNEGSKA (reference sequence). The CDR3 region has the DNA TGCAGTGCACGGGCACAGGGGGACTACGAGCAGTACTTC. Translation gives CSARAQGDYEQYF.